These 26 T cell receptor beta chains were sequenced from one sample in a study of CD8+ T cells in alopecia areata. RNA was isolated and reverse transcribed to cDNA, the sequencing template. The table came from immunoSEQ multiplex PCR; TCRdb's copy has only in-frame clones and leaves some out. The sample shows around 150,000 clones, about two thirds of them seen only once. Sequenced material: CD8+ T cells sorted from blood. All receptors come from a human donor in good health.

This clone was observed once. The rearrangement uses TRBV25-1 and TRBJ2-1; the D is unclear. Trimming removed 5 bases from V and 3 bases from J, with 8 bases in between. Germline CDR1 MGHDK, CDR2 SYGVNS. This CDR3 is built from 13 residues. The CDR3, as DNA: TGTGCCAGCAGTTACTCCAGCTACAATGAGCAGTTCTTC. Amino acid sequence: CASSYSSYNEQFF.

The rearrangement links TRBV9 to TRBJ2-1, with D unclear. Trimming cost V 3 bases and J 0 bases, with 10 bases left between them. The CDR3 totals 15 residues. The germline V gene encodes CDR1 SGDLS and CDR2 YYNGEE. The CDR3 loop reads CASSASSLSYNEQFF. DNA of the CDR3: TGTGCCAGCAGCGCTTCTTCCCTCTCCTACAATGAGCAGTTCTTC.

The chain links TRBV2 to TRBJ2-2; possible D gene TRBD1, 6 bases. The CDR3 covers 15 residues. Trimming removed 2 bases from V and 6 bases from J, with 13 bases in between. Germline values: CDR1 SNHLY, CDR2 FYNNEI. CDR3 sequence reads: CASSEPFRGSGELFF. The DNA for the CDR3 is TGTGCCAGCAGTGAACCGTTCAGGGGCTCCGGGGAGCTGTTTTTT.

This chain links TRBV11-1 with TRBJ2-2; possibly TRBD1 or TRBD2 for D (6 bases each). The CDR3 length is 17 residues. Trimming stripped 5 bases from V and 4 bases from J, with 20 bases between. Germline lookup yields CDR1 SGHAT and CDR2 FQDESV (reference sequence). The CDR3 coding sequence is TGTGCCAGCAGCCCGGAGGGACACCTCGGCGCCACCGGGGAGCTGTTTTTT. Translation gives CASSPEGHLGATGELFF.

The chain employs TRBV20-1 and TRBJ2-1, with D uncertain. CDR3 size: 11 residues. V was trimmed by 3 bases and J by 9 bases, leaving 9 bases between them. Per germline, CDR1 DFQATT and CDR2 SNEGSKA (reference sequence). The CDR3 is CSASPYGEQFF. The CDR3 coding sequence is TGCAGTGCTAGCCCATACGGTGAGCAGTTCTTC.

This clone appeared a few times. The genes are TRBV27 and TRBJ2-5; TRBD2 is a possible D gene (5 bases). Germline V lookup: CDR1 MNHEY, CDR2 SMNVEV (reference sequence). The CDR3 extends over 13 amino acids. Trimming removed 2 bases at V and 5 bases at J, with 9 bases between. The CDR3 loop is CASSLTRRETQYF. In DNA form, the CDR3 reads TGTGCCAGCAGTTTAACCAGGAGGGAGACCCAGTACTTC.

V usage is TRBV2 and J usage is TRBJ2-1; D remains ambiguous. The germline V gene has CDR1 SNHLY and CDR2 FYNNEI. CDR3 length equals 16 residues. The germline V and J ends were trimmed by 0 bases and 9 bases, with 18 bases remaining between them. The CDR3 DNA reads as TGTGCCAGCAGTGAAGCGCTCTCCCCGACCTCGGCTGAGCAGTTCTTC. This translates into CASSEALSPTSAEQFF.

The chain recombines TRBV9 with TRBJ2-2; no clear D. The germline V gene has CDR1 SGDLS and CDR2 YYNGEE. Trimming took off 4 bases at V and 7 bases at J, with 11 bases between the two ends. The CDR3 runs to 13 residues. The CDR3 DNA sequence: TGTGCCAGCAGCAAGAGCATAAGCGGGGAGCTGTTTTTT. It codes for CASSKSISGELFF.

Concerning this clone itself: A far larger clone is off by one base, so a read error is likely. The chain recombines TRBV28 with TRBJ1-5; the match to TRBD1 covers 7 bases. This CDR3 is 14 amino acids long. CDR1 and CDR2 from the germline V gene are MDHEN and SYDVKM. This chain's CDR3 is CAGSFSGGSQPQHF. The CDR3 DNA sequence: TGTGCCGGCAGTTTCTCAGGGGGAAGTCAGCCCCAGCATTTT.

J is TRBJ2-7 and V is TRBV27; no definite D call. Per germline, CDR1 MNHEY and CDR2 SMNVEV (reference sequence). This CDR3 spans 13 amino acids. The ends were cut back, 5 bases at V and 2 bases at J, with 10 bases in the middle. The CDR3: CASSPRWAYEQYF. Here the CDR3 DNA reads TGTGCCAGCAGTCCCAGGTGGGCCTACGAGCAGTACTTC.

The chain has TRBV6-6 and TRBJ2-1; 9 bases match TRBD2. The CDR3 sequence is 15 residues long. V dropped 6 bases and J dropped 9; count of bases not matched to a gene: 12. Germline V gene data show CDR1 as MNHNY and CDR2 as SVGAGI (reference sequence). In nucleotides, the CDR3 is TGTGCCAGCAGCCTCCCGGGGACTAGCAGAGGTGAGCAGTTCTTC. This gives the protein CASSLPGTSRGEQFF.

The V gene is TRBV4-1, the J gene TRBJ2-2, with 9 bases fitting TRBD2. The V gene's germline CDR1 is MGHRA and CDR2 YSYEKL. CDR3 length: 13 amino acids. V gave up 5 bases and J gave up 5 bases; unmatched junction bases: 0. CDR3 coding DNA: TGCGCCAGCAGCGGACTAGCGACCGGGGAGCTGTTTTTT. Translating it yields CASSGLATGELFF.

The CDR3 nucleotides read TGTGCCAGCAGCCAAGATCGGGGCGGGAGCTACAATGAGCAGTTCTTC. It translates to CASSQDRGGSYNEQFF. V usage is TRBV4-2 and J usage is TRBJ2-1; TRBD2 matches 7 bases. The germline CDR1 and CDR2 sequences are LGHNA and YNFKEQ. The CDR3 length is 16 residues. The J segment lost 3 bases and the V segment lost 0 bases, leaving 5 bases of the junction unmatched.

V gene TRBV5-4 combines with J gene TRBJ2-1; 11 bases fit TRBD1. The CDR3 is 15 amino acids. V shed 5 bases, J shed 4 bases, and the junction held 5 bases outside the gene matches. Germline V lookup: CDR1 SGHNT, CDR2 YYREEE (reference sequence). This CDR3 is CASRGQGEKYNEQFF. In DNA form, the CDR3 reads TGTGCCAGCAGGGGACAGGGGGAGAAATACAATGAGCAGTTCTTC.

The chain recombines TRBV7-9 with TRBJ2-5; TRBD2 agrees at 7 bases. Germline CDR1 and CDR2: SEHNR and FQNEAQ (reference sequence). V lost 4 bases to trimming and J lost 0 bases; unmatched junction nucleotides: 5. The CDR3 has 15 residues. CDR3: CASSSQRDYQETQYF. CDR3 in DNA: TGTGCCAGCAGCTCTCAGCGGGACTACCAAGAGACCCAGTACTTC. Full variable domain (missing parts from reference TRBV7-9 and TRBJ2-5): DTGVSQNPRHKITKRGQNVTFRCDPISEHNRLYWYRQTLGQGPEFLTYFQNEAQLEKSRLLSDRFSAERPKGSFSTLEIQRTEQGDSAMYLCASSSQRDYQETQYFGPGTRLLVL.

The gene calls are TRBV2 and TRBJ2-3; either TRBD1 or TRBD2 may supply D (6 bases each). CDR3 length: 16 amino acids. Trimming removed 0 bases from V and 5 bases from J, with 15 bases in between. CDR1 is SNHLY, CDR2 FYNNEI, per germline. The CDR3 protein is CASSEAGGRRLDTQYF. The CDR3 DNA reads TGTGCCAGCAGTGAAGCAGGGGGGAGAAGGTTAGATACGCAGTATTTT.

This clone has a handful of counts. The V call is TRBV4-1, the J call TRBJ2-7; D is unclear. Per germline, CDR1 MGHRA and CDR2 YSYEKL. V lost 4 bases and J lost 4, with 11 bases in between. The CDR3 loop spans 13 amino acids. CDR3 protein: CASSPRLDYEQYF. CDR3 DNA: TGCGCCAGCAGCCCACGACTTGATTACGAGCAGTACTTC.

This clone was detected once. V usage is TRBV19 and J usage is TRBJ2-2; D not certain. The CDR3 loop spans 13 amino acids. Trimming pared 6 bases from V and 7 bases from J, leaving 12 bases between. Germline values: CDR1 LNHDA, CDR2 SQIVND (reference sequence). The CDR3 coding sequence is TGTGCCAGTAGCACGCGAAGTCGCGGGGAGCTGTTTTTT. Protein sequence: CASSTRSRGELFF.

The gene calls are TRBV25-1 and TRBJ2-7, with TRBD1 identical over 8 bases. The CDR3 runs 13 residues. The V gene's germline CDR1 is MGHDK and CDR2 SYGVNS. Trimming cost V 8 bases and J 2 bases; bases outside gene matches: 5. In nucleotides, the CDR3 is TGTGCCAGCTGCGGACAGGGAGCCTACGAGCAGTACTTC. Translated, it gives CASCGQGAYEQYF.

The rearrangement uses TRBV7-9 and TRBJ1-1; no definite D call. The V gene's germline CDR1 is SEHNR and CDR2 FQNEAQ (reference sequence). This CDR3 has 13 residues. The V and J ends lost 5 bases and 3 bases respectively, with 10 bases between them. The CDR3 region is CASSPTSDTEAFF. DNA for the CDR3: TGTGCCAGCAGCCCTACATCAGACACTGAAGCTTTCTTT.

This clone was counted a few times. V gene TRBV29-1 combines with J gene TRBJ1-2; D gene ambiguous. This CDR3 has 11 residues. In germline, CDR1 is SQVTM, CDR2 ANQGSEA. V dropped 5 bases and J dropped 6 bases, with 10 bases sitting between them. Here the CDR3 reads CSVISRNGYTF. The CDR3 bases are TGCAGCGTTATCTCAAGAAATGGCTACACCTTC.

CDR3 amino acids: CAISEGPDYEQYF. The CDR3 coding sequence is TGTGCCATCAGTGAGGGGCCGGACTACGAGCAGTACTTC. This chain joins TRBV10-3 and TRBJ2-7, with D uncertain. CDR3 length: 13 amino acids. Germline V gives CDR1 ENHRY, CDR2 SYGVKD. Trimming stripped 2 bases from V and 3 bases from J, with 8 bases between.

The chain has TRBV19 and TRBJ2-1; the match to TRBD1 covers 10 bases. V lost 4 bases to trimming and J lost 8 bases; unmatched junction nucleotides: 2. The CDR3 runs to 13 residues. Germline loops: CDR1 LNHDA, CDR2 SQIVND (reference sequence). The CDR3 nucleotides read TGTGCCAGTAGTAGGACAGGGGGACATGAGCAGTTCTTC. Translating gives CASSRTGGHEQFF. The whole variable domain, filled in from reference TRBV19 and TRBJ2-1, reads DGGITQSPKYLFRKEGQNVTLSCEQNLNHDAMYWYRQDPGQGLRLIYYSQIVNDFQKGDIAEGYSVSREKKESFPLTVTSAQKNPTAFYLCASSRTGGHEQFFGPGTRLTVL.

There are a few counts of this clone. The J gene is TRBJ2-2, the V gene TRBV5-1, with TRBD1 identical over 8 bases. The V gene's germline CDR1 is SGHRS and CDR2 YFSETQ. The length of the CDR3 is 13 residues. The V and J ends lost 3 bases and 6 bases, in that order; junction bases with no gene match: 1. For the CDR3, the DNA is TGCGCCAGCAGCTGGACAGGGTCCGGGGAGCTGTTTTTT. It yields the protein CASSWTGSGELFF.

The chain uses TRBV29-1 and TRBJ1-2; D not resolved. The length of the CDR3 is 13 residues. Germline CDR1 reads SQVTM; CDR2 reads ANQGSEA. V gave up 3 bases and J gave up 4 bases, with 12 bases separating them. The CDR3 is CSVDSQDRYGYTF. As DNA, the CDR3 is TGCAGCGTTGATTCGCAGGATCGCTATGGCTACACCTTC. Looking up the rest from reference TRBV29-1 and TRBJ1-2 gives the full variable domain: SAVISQKPSRDICQRGTSLTIQCQVDSQVTMMFWYRQQPGQSLTLIATANQGSEATYESGFVIDKFPISRPNLTFSTLTVSNMSPEDSSIYLCSVDSQDRYGYTFGSGTRLTVV.

The CDR3 DNA reads as TGTGCCATCAGGAGGGACTCACAAGAGACCCAGTACTTC. Protein: CAIRRDSQETQYF. This chain uses TRBV10-3 with TRBJ2-5; D perhaps matches TRBD2 (6 bases). The CDR3 is made up of 13 amino acids. Germline V gene data show CDR1 as ENHRY and CDR2 as SYGVKD. V was trimmed by 6 bases and J by 2 bases, leaving 10 bases between them.